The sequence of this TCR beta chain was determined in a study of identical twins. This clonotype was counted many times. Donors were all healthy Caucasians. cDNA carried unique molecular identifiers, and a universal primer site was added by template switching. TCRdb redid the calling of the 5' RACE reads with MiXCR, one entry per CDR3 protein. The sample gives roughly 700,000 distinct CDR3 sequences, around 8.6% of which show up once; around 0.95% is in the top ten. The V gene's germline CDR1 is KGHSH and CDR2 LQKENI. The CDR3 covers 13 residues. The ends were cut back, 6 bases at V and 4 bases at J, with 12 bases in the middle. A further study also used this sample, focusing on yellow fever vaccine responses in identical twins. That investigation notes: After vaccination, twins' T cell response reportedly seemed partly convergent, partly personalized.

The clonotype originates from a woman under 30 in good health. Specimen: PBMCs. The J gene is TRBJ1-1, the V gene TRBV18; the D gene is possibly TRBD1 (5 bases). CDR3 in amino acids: CASSRTQGTEAFF. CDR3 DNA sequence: TGTGCCAGCTCTCGTACCCAGGGCACTGAAGCTTTCTTT.